This TCR beta chain originates from a study of beta chain features in type 1 diabetes. Expressed TCRB transcripts were sequenced after all isolated RNA was converted to cDNA. Sequencing used immunoSEQ multiplex PCR; TCRdb keeps in-frame clones, though not all of them. The table shows 160,000 or so clones, with approximately 9.1% occurring only once. In its sample, this clone was seen once. V lost 5 bases to trimming and J lost 2 bases; unmatched junction nucleotides: 2. Germline V gives CDR1 GTSNPN, CDR2 SVGIG (reference sequence). The CDR3 length is 13 residues. The clonotype comes from a woman under 30 in good health. The rearrangement links TRBV30 to TRBJ1-3; the match to TRBD1 covers 8 bases. The sequencing input was central memory CD4+ T cells from blood. The CDR3 reads CAWDRGTGNTIYF. For the CDR3, the DNA is TGTGCCTGGGACAGGGGTACTGGAAACACCATATATTTT.